This T cell receptor beta chain was observed in a study of T cell clones after liver transplantation. Study-level information: Without induction therapy, subjects received standard immunosuppression until 12-24 months post-transplant.

Germline CDR1 reads SGHTA; CDR2 reads FQGNSA. This CDR3 has 14 amino acids. V dropped 6 bases and J dropped 4; count of bases not matched to a gene: 4. Using immunoSEQ multiplex PCR, the repertoire was profiled, and TCRdb retains in-frame clones only, with some absent. Here the sample spans tens of thousands of clones, less than 90% being singletons. Concerning this clone: Antigen specificity is unknown.

The study's findings and limits: Migration into the graft, not deletion, may explain lost graft donor-reactive T cells. In most of the 8 subjects, circulating graft-donor-reactive CD4 TCRbeta sequences fell significantly after transplant. The donor-reactive repertoire was only partly measurable in a couple of subjects, lacking donor cells.

The sequenced sample was CD4+ T cells from blood, obtained less than 50 months after liver transplant. V gene TRBV7-2 combines with J gene TRBJ2-5; TRBD2 matches 11 bases. The sequence was obtained from a human patient who received a liver transplant. Some of the T cells may derive from the graft donor. The CDR3 is CASRQLAGGETQYF. CDR3 DNA sequence: TGTGCCAGCAGGCAGCTAGCGGGAGGAGAGACCCAGTACTTC.